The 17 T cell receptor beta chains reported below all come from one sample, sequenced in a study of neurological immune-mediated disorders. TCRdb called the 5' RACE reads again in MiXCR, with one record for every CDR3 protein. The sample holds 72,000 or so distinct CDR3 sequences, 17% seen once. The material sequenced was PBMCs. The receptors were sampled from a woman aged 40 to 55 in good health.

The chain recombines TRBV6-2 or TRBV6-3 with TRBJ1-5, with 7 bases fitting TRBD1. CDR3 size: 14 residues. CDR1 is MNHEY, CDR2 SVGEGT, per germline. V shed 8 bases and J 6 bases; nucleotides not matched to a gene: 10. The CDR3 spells CASSGAGGSQPQHF. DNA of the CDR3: TGTGCCAGCTCGGGGGCAGGGGGAAGTCAGCCCCAGCATTTT.

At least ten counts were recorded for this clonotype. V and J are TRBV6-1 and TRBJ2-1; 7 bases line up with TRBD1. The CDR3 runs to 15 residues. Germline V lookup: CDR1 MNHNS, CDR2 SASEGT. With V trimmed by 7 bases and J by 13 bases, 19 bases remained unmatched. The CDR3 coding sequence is TGTGCCAGCACTACAGCCCCGGGACAGCAGGGTTTTCAGTTCTTC. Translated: CASTTAPGQQGFQFF.

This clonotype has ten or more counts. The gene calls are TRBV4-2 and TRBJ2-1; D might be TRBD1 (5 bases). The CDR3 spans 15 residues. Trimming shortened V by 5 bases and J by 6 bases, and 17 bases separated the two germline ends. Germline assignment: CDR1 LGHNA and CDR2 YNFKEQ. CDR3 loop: CASSYIAGNPNEQFF. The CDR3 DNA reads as TGTGCCAGCAGCTATATAGCAGGGAATCCCAATGAGCAGTTCTTC.

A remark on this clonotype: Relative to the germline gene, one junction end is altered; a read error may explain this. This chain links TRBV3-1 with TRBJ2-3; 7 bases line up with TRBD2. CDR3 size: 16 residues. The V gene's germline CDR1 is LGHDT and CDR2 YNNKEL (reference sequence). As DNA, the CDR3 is TGTGCCATCAGCCCCCTCGGGGGGTGCGGCACAGATACGCAGTATTTT. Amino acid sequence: CAISPLGGCGTDTQYF.

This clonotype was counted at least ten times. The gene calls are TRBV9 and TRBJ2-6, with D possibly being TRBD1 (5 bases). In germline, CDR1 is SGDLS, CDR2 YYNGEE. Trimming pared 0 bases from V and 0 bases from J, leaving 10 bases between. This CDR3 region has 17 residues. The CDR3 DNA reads TGTGCCAGCAGCGTAGCTCGAGACAGCTCTGGGGCCAACGTCCTGACTTTC. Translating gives CASSVARDSSGANVLTF.

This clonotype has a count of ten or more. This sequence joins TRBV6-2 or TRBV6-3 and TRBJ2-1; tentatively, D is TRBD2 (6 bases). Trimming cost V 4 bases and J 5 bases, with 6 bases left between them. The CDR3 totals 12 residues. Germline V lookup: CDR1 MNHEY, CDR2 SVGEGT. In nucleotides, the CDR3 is TGTGCCAGCAGTTCGGGGGACAATGAGCAGTTCTTC. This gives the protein CASSSGDNEQFF.

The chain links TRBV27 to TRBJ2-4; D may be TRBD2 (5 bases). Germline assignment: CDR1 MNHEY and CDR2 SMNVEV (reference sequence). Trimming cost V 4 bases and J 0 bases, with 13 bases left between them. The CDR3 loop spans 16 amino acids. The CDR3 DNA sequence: TGTGCCAGCAGTTCCCCGGGAAACCTAGCCAAAAACATTCAGTACTTC. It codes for CASSSPGNLAKNIQYF.

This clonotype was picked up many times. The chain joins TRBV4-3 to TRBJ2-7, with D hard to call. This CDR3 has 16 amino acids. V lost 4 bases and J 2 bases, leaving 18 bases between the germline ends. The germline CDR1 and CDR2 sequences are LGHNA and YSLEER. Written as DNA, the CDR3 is TGCGCCAGCAGCCGTACGGCGAGTCAGTTGGCCTACGAGCAGTACTTC. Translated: CASSRTASQLAYEQYF.

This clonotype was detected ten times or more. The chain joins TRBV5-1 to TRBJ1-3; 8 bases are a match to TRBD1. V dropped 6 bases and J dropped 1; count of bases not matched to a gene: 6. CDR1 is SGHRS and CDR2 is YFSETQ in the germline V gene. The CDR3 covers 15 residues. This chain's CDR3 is CASTQGARSGNTIYF. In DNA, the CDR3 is TGCGCCAGCACCCAGGGGGCAAGATCTGGAAACACCATATATTTT. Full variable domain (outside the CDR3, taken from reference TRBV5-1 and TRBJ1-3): KAGVTQTPRYLIKTRGQQVTLSCSPISGHRSVSWYQQTPGQGLQFLFEYFSETQRNKGNFPGRFSGRQFSNSRSEMNVSTLELGDSALYLCASTQGARSGNTIYFGEGSWLTVV.

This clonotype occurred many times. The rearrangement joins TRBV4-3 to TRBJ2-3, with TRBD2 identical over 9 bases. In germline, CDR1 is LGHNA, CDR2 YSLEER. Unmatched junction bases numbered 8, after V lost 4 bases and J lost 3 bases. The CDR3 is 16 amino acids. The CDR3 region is CASSLNSGGGTDTQYF. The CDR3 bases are TGCGCCAGCAGCCTTAATAGCGGGGGAGGGACAGATACGCAGTATTTT.

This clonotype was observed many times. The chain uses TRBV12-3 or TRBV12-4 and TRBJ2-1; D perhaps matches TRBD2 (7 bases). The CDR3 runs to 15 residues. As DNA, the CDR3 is TGTGCTACAAGAGGGGGAGGGTTCCCCTACAATGAGCAGTTCTTC. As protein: CATRGGGFPYNEQFF.

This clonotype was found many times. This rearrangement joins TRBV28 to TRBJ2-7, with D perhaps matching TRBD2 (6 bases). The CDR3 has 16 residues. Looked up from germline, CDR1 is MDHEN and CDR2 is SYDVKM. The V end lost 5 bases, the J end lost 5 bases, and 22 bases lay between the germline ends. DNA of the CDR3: TGTGCCAGCAGTCCTCCGGGACTCCGGAGGATCCACGAGCAGTACGTC. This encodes CASSPPGLRRIHEQYV.

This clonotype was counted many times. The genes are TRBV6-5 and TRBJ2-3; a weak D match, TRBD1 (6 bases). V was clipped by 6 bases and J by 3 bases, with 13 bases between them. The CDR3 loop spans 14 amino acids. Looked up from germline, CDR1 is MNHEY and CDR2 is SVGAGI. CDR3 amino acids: CASSRGQLTDTQYF. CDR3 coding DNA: TGTGCCAGCAGCAGAGGACAGCTTACAGATACGCAGTATTTT.

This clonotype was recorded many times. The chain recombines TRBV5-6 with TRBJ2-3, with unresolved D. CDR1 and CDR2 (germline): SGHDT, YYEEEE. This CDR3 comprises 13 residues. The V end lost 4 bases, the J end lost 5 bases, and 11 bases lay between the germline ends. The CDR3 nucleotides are TGTGCCAGCAGCGTTGGTGTCCAAGATACGCAGTATTTT. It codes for CASSVGVQDTQYF.

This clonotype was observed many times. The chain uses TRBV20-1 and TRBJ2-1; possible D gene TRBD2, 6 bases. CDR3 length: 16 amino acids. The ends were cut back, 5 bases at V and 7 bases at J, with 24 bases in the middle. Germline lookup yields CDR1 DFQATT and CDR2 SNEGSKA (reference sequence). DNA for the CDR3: TGCAGTGCTCCGGACTATTTCCCCCTGGGGCGTAATGAGCAGTTCTTC. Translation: CSAPDYFPLGRNEQFF.

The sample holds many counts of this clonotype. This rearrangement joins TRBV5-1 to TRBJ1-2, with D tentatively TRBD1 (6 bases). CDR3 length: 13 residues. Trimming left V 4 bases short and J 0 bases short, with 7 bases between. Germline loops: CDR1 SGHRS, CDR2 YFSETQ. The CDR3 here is CASSGGSNYGYTF. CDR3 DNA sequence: TGCGCCAGCAGCGGGGGCTCTAACTATGGCTACACCTTC.

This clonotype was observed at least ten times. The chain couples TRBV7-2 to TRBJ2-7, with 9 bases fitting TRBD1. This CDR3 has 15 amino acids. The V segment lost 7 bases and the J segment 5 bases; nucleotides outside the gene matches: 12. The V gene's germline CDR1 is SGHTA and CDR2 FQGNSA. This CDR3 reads CASTPVRTGVHEQYF. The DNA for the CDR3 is TGTGCCAGCACCCCCGTCCGGACAGGGGTGCACGAGCAGTACTTC.